The clone carrying this T cell receptor beta chain was observed a few times. TCRdb independently ran MiXCR on the RACE reads; one entry per CDR3 protein. The profile shows about 110,000 distinct CDR3 sequences, 9.2% of them singletons. The CDR3 runs 16 residues. V shed 7 bases and J 2 bases; nucleotides not matched to a gene: 7. The germline gives CDR1 SGHTA, CDR2 FQGNSA. Time point defined: patch test 2, 6 weeks after DPC sensitization. The treatment is: therapeutic diphenylcyclopropenone sensitization with weekly scalp DPC. This record comes from a study of human T cells and chemical hapten exposure. Looking at the study overall: Patch testing was performed with 0.01% DPC on the upper back, with reading at 6 days.

The rearrangement joins TRBV7-2 to TRBJ2-1; the match to TRBD2 covers 11 bases. The clonotype originates from a woman aged 40 to 55 with alopecia areata. Some clones in this sample may be carry-over from other donors' samples. This specimen consisted of whole blood, obtained in connection with sensitization to the hapten diphenylcyclopropenone (DPC). CDR3 residues: CASTKTSGVTYNEQFF. For the CDR3, the DNA is TGTGCCAGCACCAAGACTAGCGGGGTGACCTACAATGAGCAGTTCTTC.